The TCR beta chain under discussion was sequenced for a study of T cells expressing NK-cell markers. Study in general: Source material for TCR beta repertoires consisted of sorted CD3+CD56+NKG2C+, CD3+CD56+NKG2C- and CD3+CD56-NKG2C+ T cells. Most of the eight sequenced donors were HCMV-seropositive; one was seronegative.

Study-wide results and caveats: Clarity on HCMV specificity was lacking for the expanded NKG2C+ T cell clones.

There are 14 residues in the CDR3. Germline assignment: CDR1 SGHNT and CDR2 YYREEE (reference sequence). A remark on this clonotype: Its antigen remains unknown.

Researchers built TCR beta cDNA using 5'RACE template switching with UMIs. TCRdb re-called the 5' RACE reads and gives one entry per CDR3 protein, without DNA. The listing records 200,000 to 300,000 distinct CDR3 sequences. Sequencing used blood T cells: a sorted CD56 or NKG2C T cell subset, CD4+ or CD8+ T cells, or bulk PBMC T cells (not recorded which). The chain is built from TRBV5-4 and TRBJ2-7; TCRdb's D call, TRBD1, is unchecked because there is no DNA. The sequence was collected from a woman aged 18 to 75 in good health. The CDR3: CASSRPGSSYEQYF.